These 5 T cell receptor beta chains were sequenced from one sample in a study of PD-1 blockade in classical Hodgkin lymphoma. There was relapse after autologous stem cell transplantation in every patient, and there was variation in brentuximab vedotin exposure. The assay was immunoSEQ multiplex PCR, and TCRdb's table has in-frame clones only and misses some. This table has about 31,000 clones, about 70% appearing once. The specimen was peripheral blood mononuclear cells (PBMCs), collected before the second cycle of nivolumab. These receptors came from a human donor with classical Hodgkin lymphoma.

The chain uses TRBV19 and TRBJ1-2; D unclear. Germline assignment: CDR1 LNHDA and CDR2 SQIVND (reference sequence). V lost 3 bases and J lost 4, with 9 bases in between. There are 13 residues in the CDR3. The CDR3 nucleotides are TGTGCCAGTAGTATCGGCACAGCCTATGGCTACACCTTC. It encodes CASSIGTAYGYTF.

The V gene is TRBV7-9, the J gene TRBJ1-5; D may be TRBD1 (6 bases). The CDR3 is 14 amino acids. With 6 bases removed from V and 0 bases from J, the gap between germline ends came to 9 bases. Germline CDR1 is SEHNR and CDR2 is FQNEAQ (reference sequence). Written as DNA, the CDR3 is TGTGCCAGCAGTCGGGACATTAGCAATCAGCCCCAGCATTTT. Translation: CASSRDISNQPQHF.

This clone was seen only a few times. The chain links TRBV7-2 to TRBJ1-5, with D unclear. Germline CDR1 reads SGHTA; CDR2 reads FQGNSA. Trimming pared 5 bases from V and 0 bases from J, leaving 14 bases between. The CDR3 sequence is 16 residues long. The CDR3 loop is CASSLHAGNSNQPQHF. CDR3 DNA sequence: TGTGCCAGCAGCCTCCACGCGGGGAATAGCAATCAGCCCCAGCATTTT.

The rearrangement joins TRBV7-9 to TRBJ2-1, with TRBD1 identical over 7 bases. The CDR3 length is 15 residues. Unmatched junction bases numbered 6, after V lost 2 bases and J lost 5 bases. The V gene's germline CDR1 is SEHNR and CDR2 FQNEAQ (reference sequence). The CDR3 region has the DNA TGTGCCAGCAGCTTAAGCGGACAGGTCGACAATGAGCAGTTCTTC. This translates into CASSLSGQVDNEQFF. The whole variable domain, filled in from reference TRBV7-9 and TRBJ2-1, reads DTGVSQNPRHKITKRGQNVTFRCDPISEHNRLYWYRQTLGQGPEFLTYFQNEAQLEKSRLLSDRFSAERPKGSFSTLEIQRTEQGDSAMYLCASSLSGQVDNEQFFGPGTRLTVL.

The CDR3 reads CASRDSWGGEKLFF. DNA of the CDR3: TGTGCCAGCAGGGACTCCTGGGGGGGCGAAAAACTGTTTTTT. This sequence joins TRBV28 and TRBJ1-4, with D maybe TRBD1 (6 bases). This CDR3 is built from 14 residues. Looked up from germline, CDR1 is MDHEN and CDR2 is SYDVKM. V was shortened by 6 bases and J by 8 bases, with 16 bases between the two germline ends.